This T cell receptor (beta chain) was profiled in a study of T-cell reconstitution after alpha-beta-depleted transplantation in children. The ends were cut back, 4 bases at V and 7 bases at J, with 10 bases in the middle. The CDR3 contains 12 residues. Germline lookup yields CDR1 SNHLY and CDR2 FYNNEI. A TCRbeta library incorporating unique molecular identifiers was prepared. TCRdb reprocessed the PCR reads with MiXCR, giving one entry per CDR3 protein. The sample lists over 550,000 distinct CDR3 sequences, roughly a tenth occurring once. This clonotype appeared a few times. This sequence originates from a human donor who donated a stem cell graft to a child with acute myeloid leukemia. Sequencing used PBMCs from the stem cell graft donor, obtained from the stem cell graft. V usage is TRBV2 and J usage is TRBJ1-1; D is undetermined. The CDR3 DNA sequence: TGTGCCAGCAGTGTGGCTGGGCTTGAAGCTTTCTTT. Translated: CASSVAGLEAFF. The entire variable domain, with the rest obtained from reference TRBV2 and TRBJ1-1, is as follows: EPEVTQTPSHQVTQMGQEVILRCVPISNHLYFYWYRQILGQKVEFLVSFYNNEISEKSEIFDDQFSVERPDGSNFTLKIRSTKLEDSAMYFCASSVAGLEAFFGQGTRLTVV.